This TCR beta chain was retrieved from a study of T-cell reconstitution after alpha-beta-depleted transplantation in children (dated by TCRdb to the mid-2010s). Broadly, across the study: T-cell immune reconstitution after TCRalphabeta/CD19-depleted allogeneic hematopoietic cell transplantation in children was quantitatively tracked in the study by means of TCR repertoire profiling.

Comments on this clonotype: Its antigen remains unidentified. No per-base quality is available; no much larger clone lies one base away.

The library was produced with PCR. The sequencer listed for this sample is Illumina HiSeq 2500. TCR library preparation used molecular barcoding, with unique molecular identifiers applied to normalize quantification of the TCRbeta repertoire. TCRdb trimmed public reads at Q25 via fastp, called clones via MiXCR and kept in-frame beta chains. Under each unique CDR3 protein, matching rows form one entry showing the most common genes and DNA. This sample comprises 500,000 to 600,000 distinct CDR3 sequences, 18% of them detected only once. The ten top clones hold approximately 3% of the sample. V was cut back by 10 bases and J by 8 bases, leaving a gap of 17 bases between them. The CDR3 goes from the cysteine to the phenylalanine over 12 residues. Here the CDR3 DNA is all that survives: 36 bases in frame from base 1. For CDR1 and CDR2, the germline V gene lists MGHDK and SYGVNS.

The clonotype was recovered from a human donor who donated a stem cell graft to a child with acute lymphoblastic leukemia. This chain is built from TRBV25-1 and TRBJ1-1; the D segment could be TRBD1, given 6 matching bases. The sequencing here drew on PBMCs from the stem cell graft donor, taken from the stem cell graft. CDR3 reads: CAMSELGQEAFF. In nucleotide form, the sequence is TGTGCCATGAGTGAATTAGGACAGGAAGCTTTCTTT. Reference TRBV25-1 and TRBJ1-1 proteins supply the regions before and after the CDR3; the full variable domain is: EADIYQTPRYLVIGTGKKITLECSQTMGHDKMYWYQQDPGMELHLIHYSYGVNSTEKGDLSSESTVSRIRTEHFPLTLESARPSHTSQYLCAMSELGQEAFFGQGTRLTVV.